What follows are 27 T cell receptor beta chains derived from one specimen sequenced in a study of T cell responses to AZD1222 COVID-19 vaccine. Sequencing was performed with immunoSEQ multiplex PCR; in TCRdb, only in-frame clones are kept and a portion is missing. This sample has 110,000 to 150,000 clones, with more than 90% found just once. Sequenced here: peripheral blood, sampled on day 0 of AZD1222 vaccination. Receptors originate from an adult in good health.

This chain connects TRBV15 to TRBJ2-1, with a possible D match to TRBD1 (6 bases). Germline V lookup: CDR1 LNHNV, CDR2 YYDKDF (reference sequence). V was trimmed by 0 bases and J by 9 bases, leaving 12 bases between them. The CDR3 sequence is 14 residues long. The CDR3 DNA is TGTGCCACCAGCAGAGATGTGGGGGCGGGTGAGCAGTTCTTC. This encodes CATSRDVGAGEQFF.

The V gene is TRBV25-1, the J gene TRBJ2-1; D may be TRBD2 (6 bases). The germline gives CDR1 MGHDK, CDR2 SYGVNS. V was trimmed by 4 bases and J by 2 bases, leaving 12 bases between them. The CDR3 spans 15 residues. The CDR3 DNA sequence: TGTGCCAGCAGTGGAAATAGCGGTGCCTACAATGAGCAGTTCTTC. It encodes CASSGNSGAYNEQFF.

This rearrangement joins TRBV3-1 (or the pseudogene TRBV3-2) to TRBJ2-2; TRBD1 agrees at 7 bases. V trimming: 2 bases; J trimming: 5 bases; junction bases outside the gene matches: 2. Germline V CDR1 and CDR2: LGHDT, YNNKEL (reference sequence). The CDR3 is made up of 14 amino acids. DNA for the CDR3: TGTGCCAGCAGCCAATTACAGGGGACCGGGGAGCTGTTTTTT. It yields the protein CASSQLQGTGELFF.

The chain uses TRBV12-3 or TRBV12-4 and TRBJ2-3, with D hard to call. Trimming stripped 6 bases from V and 2 bases from J, with 9 bases between. The CDR3 runs 13 residues. In nucleotides, the CDR3 is TGTGCCAGCAGATACAGCCCCACAGATACGCAGTATTTT. It is translated as CASRYSPTDTQYF.

The chain has TRBV28 and TRBJ1-2; D gene uncertain. V was cut by 3 bases and J by 8 bases, with 10 bases left in between. Germline CDR1 MDHEN, CDR2 SYDVKM. CDR3 size: 12 residues. CDR3 nucleotides: TGTGCCAGCAGTTTCGTCCTCCGGGGCTACACCTTC. This codes for CASSFVLRGYTF.

This chain joins TRBV15 and TRBJ1-1, with 8 bases matching TRBD1. The V segment lost 3 bases and the J segment 0 bases; nucleotides outside the gene matches: 6. The CDR3 extends over 16 amino acids. CDR1 and CDR2 from the germline V gene are LNHNV and YYDKDF (reference sequence). In DNA, the CDR3 is TGTGCCACCAGCAGGGACAGGGAGGCCCTGAACACTGAAGCTTTCTTT. Amino acid sequence: CATSRDREALNTEAFF. Based on the CDR3 plus reference TRBV15 and TRBJ1-1, the full variable domain is DAMVIQNPRYQVTQFGKPVTLSCSQTLNHNVMYWYQQKSSQAPKLLFHYYDKDFNNEADTPDNFQSRRPNTSFCFLDIRSPGLGDTAMYLCATSRDREALNTEAFFGQGTRLTVV.

The CDR3, as DNA: TGTGCCAGCAGCTTCGGGGGGGCCGGGGAGCTGTTTTTT. Its translation: CASSFGGAGELFF. This sequence joins TRBV11-2 and TRBJ2-2; 8 bases match TRBD2. After removal of 3 bases from V and 6 bases from J, the junction contained 0 bases not matched to a gene. Germline V gives CDR1 SGHAT, CDR2 FQNNGV. The CDR3 is made up of 13 amino acids.

This sequence joins TRBV4-1 and TRBJ1-3; 7 bases match TRBD1. Germline loops: CDR1 MGHRA, CDR2 YSYEKL. The CDR3 length is 17 residues. The V and J ends lost 4 bases and 2 bases, in that order; junction bases with no gene match: 11. The CDR3 nucleotides read TGCGCCAGCAGCCTCCTGACTGCCACAGGGGCTGGAAACACCATATATTTT. Translated, it gives CASSLLTATGAGNTIYF.

This sequence joins TRBV7-3 and TRBJ1-5; 7 bases map to TRBD1. Looked up from germline, CDR1 is SGHTA and CDR2 is FQGTGA. V lost 5 bases and J lost 5; bases outside the gene matches: 3. This CDR3 comprises 13 residues. The CDR3 DNA reads as TGTGCCAGCAGCCGTGACAGGGATCAGCCCCAGCATTTT. Translation gives CASSRDRDQPQHF.

This chain links TRBV5-4 with TRBJ2-3; the match to TRBD2 covers 13 bases. The CDR3 runs to 18 residues. Germline CDR1 reads SGHNT; CDR2 reads YYREEE (reference sequence). With V trimmed by 3 bases and J by 2 bases, 9 bases remained unmatched. The CDR3 DNA follows: TGTGCCAGCAGCTCGGGACTAGCGGGACACTTTCCCACAGATACGCAGTATTTT. It codes for CASSSGLAGHFPTDTQYF.

The chain recombines TRBV5-1 with TRBJ1-3; 7 bases line up with TRBD1. V lost 4 bases to trimming and J lost 2 bases; unmatched junction nucleotides: 6. This CDR3 region has 15 residues. Per germline, CDR1 SGHRS and CDR2 YFSETQ. Here the CDR3 reads CASSGGTATGNTIYF. The DNA of the CDR3 is TGCGCCAGCAGCGGGGGGACAGCGACTGGAAACACCATATATTTT.

J is TRBJ2-7 and V is TRBV7-2; 9 bases are shared with TRBD2. The V gene end was trimmed by 6 bases and the J gene end by 2 bases; junction bases not matched to a gene: 14. The CDR3 sequence is 17 residues long. CDR1 and CDR2 from the germline V gene are SGHTA and FQGNSA. The CDR3 nucleotides are TGTGCCAGCAGGGGCGCTAGCGGGGCTAGGGTGACCTACGAGCAGTACTTC. Its translation is CASRGASGARVTYEQYF.

The rearrangement joins TRBV6-5 to TRBJ2-7, with D possibly being TRBD1 or TRBD2 (6 bases each). The V end lost 2 bases, the J end lost 9 bases, and 11 bases lay between the germline ends. The CDR3 is 12 residues long. Germline V gene data show CDR1 as MNHEY and CDR2 as SVGAGI. CDR3 protein: CASSYRGGGQYF. The CDR3, as DNA: TGTGCCAGCAGTTACCGTGGAGGGGGGCAGTACTTC.

The chain couples TRBV6-1 to TRBJ1-1, with a weak D call TRBD1 (6 bases). V gave up 3 bases and J gave up 4 bases, with 18 bases separating them. Germline V gene sequence: CDR1 MNHNS, CDR2 SASEGT. This CDR3 is 16 amino acids long. DNA for the CDR3: TGTGCCAGCAGTGACCTGCCGGGGGGCCTTAGCACTGAAGCTTTCTTT. Amino acid sequence: CASSDLPGGLSTEAFF.

The J gene is TRBJ2-1, the V gene TRBV5-1; 11 nucleotides agree with TRBD2. Losses at the gene ends were 4 bases for V and 4 bases for J; bases not matched to a gene: 7. This CDR3 is 16 amino acids long. The germline V gene has CDR1 SGHRS and CDR2 YFSETQ. The CDR3 spells CASSPTTSGKYNEQFF. The CDR3 region has the DNA TGCGCCAGCAGCCCGACGACTAGCGGGAAATACAATGAGCAGTTCTTC.

This clone was observed a single time. The rearrangement uses TRBV19 and TRBJ2-2, with a weak D call TRBD2 (6 bases). V dropped 4 bases and J dropped 4 bases, with 16 bases sitting between them. Germline CDR1 is LNHDA and CDR2 is SQIVND (reference sequence). The CDR3 is 16 amino acids. For the CDR3, the DNA is TGTGCCAGTAGTAATCCTTCCGGGAGCCCCACCGGGGAGCTGTTTTTT. Translating it yields CASSNPSGSPTGELFF.

The rearrangement joins TRBV5-1 to TRBJ1-4; unclear D gene. Looked up from germline, CDR1 is SGHRS and CDR2 is YFSETQ. The V gene lost 0 bases and the J gene lost 10 bases, with 13 bases spanning the gap. The CDR3 consists of 14 residues. This CDR3 reads CASSLAPAIGKLFF. CDR3 coding DNA: TGCGCCAGCAGCTTGGCGCCCGCGATTGGAAAACTGTTTTTT.

J is TRBJ2-3 and V is TRBV6-2 or TRBV6-3; maybe TRBD2 (5 bases). The V gene lost 2 bases and the J gene lost 6 bases, with 15 bases spanning the gap. Per the germline V gene, CDR1 is MNHEY and CDR2 is SVGEGT. The CDR3 has 15 amino acids. CDR3 DNA sequence: TGTGCCAGCAGTTACACCCGACTACCACAGGATACGCAGTATTTT. This translates into CASSYTRLPQDTQYF.

The rearrangement links TRBV6-2 or TRBV6-3 to TRBJ2-1, with TRBD2 matching 16 bases. V was clipped by 6 bases and J by 8 bases; unmatched bases: 4. The CDR3 loop spans 15 amino acids. CDR1 MNHEY and CDR2 SVGEGT come from the germline V gene. CDR3 region: CASSRGLAGGDEQFF. The CDR3, as DNA: TGTGCCAGCAGCAGGGGACTAGCGGGAGGGGATGAGCAGTTCTTC.

The J gene is TRBJ2-7, the V gene TRBV19; D not resolved. Germline V gives CDR1 LNHDA, CDR2 SQIVND (reference sequence). The germline V and J ends were trimmed by 6 bases and 1 base, with 10 bases remaining between them. The CDR3 is 13 amino acids. The CDR3 DNA follows: TGTGCCAGTAGCGAGCTAGGGTCCTACGAGCAGTACTTC. Amino acid sequence: CASSELGSYEQYF.

CDR3 amino acids: CASSSPSGYEQYF. CDR3 nucleotide sequence: TGTGCCAGCAGCTCCCCCTCAGGCTACGAGCAGTACTTC. The genes are TRBV7-2 and TRBJ2-7; D call uncertain. Germline lookup yields CDR1 SGHTA and CDR2 FQGNSA. The V end was cut by 4 bases, the J end by 3 bases, with 10 bases between. The CDR3 has 13 amino acids. The complete variable domain, with remaining parts taken from reference TRBV7-2 and TRBJ2-7, reads GAGVSQSPSNKVTEKGKDVELRCDPISGHTALYWYRQSLGQGLEFLIYFQGNSAPDKSGLPSDRFSAERTGGSVSTLTIQRTQQEDSAVYLCASSSPSGYEQYFGPGTRLTVT.

This rearrangement joins TRBV7-8 to TRBJ1-1; weak D call: TRBD1 (5 bases). CDR3 length equals 13 residues. The germline V and J ends were trimmed by 2 bases and 8 bases, with 12 bases remaining between them. Germline values: CDR1 SGHVS, CDR2 FQNEAQ. This CDR3 is CASSLSYRDEAFF. Written as DNA, the CDR3 is TGTGCCAGCAGCTTAAGTTATAGGGACGAAGCTTTCTTT.

This clone showed up just once. The V gene is TRBV5-1, the J gene TRBJ2-5; 7 bases fit TRBD2. V lost 0 bases and J lost 5; bases outside the gene matches: 4. The germline CDR1 and CDR2 sequences are SGHRS and YFSETQ. This CDR3 comprises 14 residues. CDR3 DNA: TGCGCCAGCAGCTTGGGCGGGGGAGAGGAGACCCAGTACTTC. Translation: CASSLGGGEETQYF.

The gene calls are TRBV28 and TRBJ2-3, with D uncertain. V dropped 2 bases and J dropped 2 bases, with 8 bases sitting between them. Germline loops: CDR1 MDHEN, CDR2 SYDVKM. The CDR3 runs 14 residues. The CDR3 sequence is CASSLRLYTDTQYF. The CDR3 DNA sequence: TGTGCCAGCAGTTTAAGGCTATACACAGATACGCAGTATTTT.

The chain combines TRBV11-3 with TRBJ2-3; 11 bases fit TRBD2. Germline V lookup: CDR1 SGHNT, CDR2 YENEEA. The V segment lost 5 bases and the J segment 2 bases; nucleotides outside the gene matches: 6. The CDR3 loop spans 16 amino acids. CDR3 bases: TGTGCCAGCAGCCCCGGGACTAGCGGATCCACAGATACGCAGTATTTT. It is translated as CASSPGTSGSTDTQYF. The variable domain in full, with the rest retrieved from reference TRBV11-3 and TRBJ2-3, is EAGVVQSPRYKIIEKKQPVAFWCNPISGHNTLYWYLQNLGQGPELLIRYENEEAVDDSQLPKDRFSAERLKGVDSTLKIQPAELGDSAVYLCASSPGTSGSTDTQYFGPGTRLTVL.

This chain's CDR3 is CASSLCLAGGLTTDTQYF. CDR3 sequence (DNA): TGTGCCAGCAGCTTATGCCTAGCGGGAGGGTTAACCACAGATACGCAGTATTTT. The chain carries TRBV7-6 and TRBJ2-3; TRBD2 aligns across 12 bases. This CDR3 has 18 amino acids. V shed 2 bases and J 2 bases; nucleotides not matched to a gene: 8. CDR1 SGHVS and CDR2 FNYEAQ come from the germline V gene.

This rearrangement joins TRBV19 to TRBJ1-1, with unresolved D. The CDR3 sequence is 12 residues long. With 3 bases removed from V and 1 base from J, the gap between germline ends came to 3 bases. The germline gives CDR1 LNHDA, CDR2 SQIVND (reference sequence). CDR3 bases: TGTGCCAGTAGTATGTGGAACACTGAAGCTTTCTTT. Translating gives CASSMWNTEAFF.